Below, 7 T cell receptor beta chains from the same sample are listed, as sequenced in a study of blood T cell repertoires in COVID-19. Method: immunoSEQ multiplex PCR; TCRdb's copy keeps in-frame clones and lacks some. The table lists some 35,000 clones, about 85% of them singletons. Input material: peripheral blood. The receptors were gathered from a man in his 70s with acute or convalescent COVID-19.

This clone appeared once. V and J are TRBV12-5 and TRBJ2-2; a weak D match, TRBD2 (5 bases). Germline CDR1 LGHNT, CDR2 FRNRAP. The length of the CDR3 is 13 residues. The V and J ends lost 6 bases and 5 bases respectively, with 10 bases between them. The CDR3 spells CASGPRVTGELFF. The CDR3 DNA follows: TGTGCTAGTGGCCCGCGGGTTACCGGGGAGCTGTTTTTT.

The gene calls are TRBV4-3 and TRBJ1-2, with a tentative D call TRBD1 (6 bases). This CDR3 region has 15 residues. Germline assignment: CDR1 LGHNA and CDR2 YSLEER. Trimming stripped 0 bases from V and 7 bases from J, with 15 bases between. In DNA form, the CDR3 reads TGCGCCAGCAGCCAAGATAGAAAGGGGACAAGTGGCTACACCTTC. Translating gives CASSQDRKGTSGYTF.

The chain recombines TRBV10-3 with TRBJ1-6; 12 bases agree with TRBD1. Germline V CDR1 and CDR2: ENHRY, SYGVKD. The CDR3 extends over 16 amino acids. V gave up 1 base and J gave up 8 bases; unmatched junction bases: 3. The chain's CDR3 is CAISEFGTGGYSPLHF. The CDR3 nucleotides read TGTGCCATCAGTGAGTTCGGGACAGGGGGCTATTCACCCCTCCACTTT.

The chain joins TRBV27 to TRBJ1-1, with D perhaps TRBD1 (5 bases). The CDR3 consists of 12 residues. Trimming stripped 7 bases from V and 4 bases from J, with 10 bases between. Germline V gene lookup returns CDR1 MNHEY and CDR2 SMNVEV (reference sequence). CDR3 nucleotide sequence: TGTGCCAGCACCGGGAGGGGCACTGAAGCTTTCTTT. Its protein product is CASTGRGTEAFF.

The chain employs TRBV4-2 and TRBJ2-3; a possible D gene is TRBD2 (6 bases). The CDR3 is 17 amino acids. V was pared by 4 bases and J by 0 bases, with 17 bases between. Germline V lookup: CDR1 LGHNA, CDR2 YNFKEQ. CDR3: CASSLRTSPLSTDTQYF. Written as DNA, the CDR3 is TGTGCCAGCAGCCTGAGAACTAGCCCACTCAGCACAGATACGCAGTATTTT.

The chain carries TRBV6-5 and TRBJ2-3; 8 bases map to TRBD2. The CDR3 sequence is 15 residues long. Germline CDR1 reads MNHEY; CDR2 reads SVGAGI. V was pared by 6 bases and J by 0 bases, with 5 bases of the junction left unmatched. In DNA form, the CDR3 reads TGTGCCAGCAGCCGACTAGCGCCTAGCACAGATACGCAGTATTTT. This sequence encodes CASSRLAPSTDTQYF.

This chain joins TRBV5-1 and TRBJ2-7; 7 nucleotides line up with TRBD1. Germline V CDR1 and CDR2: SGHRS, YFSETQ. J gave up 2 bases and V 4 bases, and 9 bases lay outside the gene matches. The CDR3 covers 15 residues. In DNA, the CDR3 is TGCGCCAGCAGCACTCCGGACAGGTTCACCTACGAGCAGTACTTC. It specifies CASSTPDRFTYEQYF.